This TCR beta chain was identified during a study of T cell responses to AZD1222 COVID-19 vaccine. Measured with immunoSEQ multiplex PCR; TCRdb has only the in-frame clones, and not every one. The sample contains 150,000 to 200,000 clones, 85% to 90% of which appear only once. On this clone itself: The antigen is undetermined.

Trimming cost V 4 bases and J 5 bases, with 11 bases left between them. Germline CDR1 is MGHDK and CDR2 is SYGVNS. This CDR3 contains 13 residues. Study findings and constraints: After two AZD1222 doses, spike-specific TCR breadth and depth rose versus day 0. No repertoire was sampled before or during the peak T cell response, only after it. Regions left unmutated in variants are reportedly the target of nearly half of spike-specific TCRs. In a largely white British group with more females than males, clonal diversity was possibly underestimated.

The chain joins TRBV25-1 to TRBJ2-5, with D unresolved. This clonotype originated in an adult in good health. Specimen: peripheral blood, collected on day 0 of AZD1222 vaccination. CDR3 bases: TGTGCCAGCAGTGCTGACCCGGTGGAGACCCAGTACTTC. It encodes CASSADPVETQYF.